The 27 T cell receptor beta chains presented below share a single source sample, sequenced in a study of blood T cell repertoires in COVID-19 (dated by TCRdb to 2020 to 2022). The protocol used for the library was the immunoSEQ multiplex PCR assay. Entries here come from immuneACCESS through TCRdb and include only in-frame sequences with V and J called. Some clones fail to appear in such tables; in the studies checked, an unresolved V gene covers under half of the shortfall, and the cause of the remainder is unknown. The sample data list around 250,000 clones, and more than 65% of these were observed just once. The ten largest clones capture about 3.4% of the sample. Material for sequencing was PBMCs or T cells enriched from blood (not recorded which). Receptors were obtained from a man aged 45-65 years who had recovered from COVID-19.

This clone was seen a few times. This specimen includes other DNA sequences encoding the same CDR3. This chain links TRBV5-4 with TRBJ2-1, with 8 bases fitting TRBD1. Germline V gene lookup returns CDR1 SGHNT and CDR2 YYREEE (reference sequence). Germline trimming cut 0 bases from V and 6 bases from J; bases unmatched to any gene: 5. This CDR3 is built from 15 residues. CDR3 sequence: CASSLGSGQGNEQFF. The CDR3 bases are TGTGCCAGCAGCTTGGGATCTGGACAGGGCAATGAGCAGTTCTTC.

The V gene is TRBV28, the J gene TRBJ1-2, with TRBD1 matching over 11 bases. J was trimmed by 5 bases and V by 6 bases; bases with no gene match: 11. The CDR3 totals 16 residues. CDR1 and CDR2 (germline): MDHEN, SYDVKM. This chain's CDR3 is CASSRSGTGGEYGYTF. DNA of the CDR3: TGTGCCAGCAGCCGGAGTGGGACAGGGGGAGAGTATGGCTACACCTTC.

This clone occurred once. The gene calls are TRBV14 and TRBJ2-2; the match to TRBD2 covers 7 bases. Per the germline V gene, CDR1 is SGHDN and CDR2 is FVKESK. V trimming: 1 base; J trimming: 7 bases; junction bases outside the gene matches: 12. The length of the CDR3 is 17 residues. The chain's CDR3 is CASSQVHPGTNHGELFF. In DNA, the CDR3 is TGTGCCAGCAGCCAAGTCCATCCCGGGACTAACCACGGGGAGCTGTTTTTT.

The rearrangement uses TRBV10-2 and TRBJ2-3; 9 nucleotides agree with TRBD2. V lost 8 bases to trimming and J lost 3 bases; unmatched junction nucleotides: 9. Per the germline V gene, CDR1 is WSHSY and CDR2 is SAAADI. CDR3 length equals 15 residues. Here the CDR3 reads CASLGVAGGTDTQYF. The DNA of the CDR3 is TGCGCCAGCCTGGGGGTGGCGGGGGGGACAGATACGCAGTATTTT.

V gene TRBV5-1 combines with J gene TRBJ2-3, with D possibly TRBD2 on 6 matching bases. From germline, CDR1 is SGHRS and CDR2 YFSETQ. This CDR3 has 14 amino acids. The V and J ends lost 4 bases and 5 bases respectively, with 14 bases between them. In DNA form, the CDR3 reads TGCGCCAGCAGCGCTCAGGGAGGTGGAGATACGCAGTATTTT. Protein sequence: CASSAQGGGDTQYF.

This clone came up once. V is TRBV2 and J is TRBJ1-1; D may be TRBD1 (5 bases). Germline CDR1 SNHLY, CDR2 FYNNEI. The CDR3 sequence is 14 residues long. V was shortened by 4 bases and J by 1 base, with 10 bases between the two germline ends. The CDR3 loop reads CASSVFGQNTEAFF. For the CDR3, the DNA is TGTGCCAGCAGTGTGTTCGGACAGAACACTGAAGCTTTCTTT.

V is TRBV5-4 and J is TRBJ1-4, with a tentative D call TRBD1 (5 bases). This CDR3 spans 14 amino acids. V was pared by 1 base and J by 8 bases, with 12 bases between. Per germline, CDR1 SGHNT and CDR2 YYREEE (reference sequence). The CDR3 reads CASSLQGVEEKLFF. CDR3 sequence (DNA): TGTGCCAGCAGCTTGCAAGGGGTTGAGGAAAAACTGTTTTTT. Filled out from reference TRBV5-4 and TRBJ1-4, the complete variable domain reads ETGVTQSPTHLIKTRGQQVTLRCSSQSGHNTVSWYQQALGQGPQFIFQYYREEENGRGNFPPRFSGLQFPNYSSELNVNALELDDSALYLCASSLQGVEEKLFFGSGTQLSVL.

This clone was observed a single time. CDR3 in DNA: TGTGCCAGCAGTCCGACGACTAGCGGGAGGTTTTACGAGCAGTACTTC. It translates to CASSPTTSGRFYEQYF. The rearrangement links TRBV27 to TRBJ2-7; TRBD2 matches 13 bases. The length of the CDR3 is 16 residues. The V segment lost 5 bases and the J segment 4 bases; nucleotides outside the gene matches: 8. CDR1 and CDR2 from the germline V gene are MNHEY and SMNVEV (reference sequence).

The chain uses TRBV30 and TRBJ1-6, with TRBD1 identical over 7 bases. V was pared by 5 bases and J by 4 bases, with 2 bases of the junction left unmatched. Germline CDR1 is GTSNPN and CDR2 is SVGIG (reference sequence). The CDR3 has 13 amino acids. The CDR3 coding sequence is TGTGCCTGGGCGACAGGGTATAATTCACCCCTCCACTTT. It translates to CAWATGYNSPLHF.

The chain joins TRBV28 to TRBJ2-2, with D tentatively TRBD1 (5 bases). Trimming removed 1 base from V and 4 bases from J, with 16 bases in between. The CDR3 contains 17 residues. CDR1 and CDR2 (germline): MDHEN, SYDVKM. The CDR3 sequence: CASSLLAGPSFTGELFF. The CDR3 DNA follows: TGTGCCAGCAGTTTATTGGCAGGGCCGTCCTTCACCGGGGAGCTGTTTTTT.

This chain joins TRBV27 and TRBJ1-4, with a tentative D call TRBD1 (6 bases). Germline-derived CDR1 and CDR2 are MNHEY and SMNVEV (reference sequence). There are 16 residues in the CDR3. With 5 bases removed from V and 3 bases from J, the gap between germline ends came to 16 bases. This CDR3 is CASSPNPRGPNEKLFF. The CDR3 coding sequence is TGTGCCAGCAGTCCCAACCCCAGGGGCCCTAATGAAAAACTGTTTTTT.

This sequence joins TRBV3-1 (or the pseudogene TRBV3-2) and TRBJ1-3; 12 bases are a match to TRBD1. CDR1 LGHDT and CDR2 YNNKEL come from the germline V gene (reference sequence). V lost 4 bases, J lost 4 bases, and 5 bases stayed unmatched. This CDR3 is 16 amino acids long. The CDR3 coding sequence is TGTGCCAGCAGCCGCCGGGACAGGGGGCGAGGAAACACCATATATTTT. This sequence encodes CASSRRDRGRGNTIYF.

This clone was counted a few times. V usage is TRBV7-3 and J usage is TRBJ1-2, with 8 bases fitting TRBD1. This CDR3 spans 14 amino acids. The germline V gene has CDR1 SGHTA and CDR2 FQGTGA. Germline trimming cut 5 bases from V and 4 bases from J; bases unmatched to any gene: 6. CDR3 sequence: CASSQSGGRYGYTF. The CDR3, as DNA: TGTGCCAGCAGCCAGTCAGGGGGCCGCTATGGCTACACCTTC.

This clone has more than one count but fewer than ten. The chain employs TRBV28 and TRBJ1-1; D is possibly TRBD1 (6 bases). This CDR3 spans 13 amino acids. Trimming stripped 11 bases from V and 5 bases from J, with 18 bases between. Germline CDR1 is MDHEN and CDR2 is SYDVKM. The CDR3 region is CAGARGFSTEAFF. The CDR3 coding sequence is TGTGCCGGCGCTAGGGGGTTTAGTACTGAAGCTTTCTTT.

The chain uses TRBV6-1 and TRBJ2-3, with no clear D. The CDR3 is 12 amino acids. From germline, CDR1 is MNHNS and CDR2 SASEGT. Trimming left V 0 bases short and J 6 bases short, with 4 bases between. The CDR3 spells CASSEASDTQYF. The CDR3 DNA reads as TGTGCCAGCAGTGAAGCCTCTGATACGCAGTATTTT.

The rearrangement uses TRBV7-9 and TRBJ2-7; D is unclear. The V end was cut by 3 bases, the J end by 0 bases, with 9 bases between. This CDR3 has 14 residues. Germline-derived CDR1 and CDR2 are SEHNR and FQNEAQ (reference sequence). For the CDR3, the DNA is TGTGCCAGCAGCTTTACCACTTACTCCTACGAGCAGTACTTC. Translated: CASSFTTYSYEQYF.

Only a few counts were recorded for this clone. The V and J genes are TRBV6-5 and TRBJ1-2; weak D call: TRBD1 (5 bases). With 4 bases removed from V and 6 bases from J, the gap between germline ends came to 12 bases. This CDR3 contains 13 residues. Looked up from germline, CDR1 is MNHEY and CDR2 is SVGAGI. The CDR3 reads CASSSPRGDGYTF. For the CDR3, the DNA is TGTGCCAGCAGTTCTCCTCGGGGGGATGGCTACACCTTC.

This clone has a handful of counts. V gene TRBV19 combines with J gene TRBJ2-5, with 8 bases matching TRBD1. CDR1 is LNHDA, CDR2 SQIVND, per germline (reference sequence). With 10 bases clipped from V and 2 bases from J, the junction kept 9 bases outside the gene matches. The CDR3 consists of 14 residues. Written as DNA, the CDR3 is TGTGCCACTTGGGGGACAGGATCTCAAGAGACCCAGTACTTC. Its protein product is CATWGTGSQETQYF.

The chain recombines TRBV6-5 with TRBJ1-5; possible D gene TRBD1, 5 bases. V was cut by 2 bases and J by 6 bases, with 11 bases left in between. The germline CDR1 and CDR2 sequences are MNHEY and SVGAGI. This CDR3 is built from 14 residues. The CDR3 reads CASSYTQGSQPQHF. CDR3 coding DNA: TGTGCCAGCAGTTACACTCAGGGTTCTCAGCCCCAGCATTTT.

CDR3 region: CASGLVNLAGPEELFF. The DNA for the CDR3 is TGTGCTAGTGGTTTGGTAAATTTGGCAGGGCCCGAGGAGCTGTTTTTT. The chain carries TRBV12-5 and TRBJ2-2, with D perhaps TRBD1 (5 bases). The CDR3 consists of 16 residues. Germline CDR1 and CDR2: LGHNT and FRNRAP. With 0 bases removed from V and 10 bases from J, the gap between germline ends came to 18 bases.

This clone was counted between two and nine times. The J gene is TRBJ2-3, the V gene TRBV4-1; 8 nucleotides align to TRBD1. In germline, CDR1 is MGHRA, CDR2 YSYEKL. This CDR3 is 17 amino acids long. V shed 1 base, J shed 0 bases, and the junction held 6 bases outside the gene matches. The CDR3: CASSQGSGGYSTDTQYF. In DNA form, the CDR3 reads TGCGCCAGCAGCCAAGGTTCAGGGGGCTATAGCACAGATACGCAGTATTTT.

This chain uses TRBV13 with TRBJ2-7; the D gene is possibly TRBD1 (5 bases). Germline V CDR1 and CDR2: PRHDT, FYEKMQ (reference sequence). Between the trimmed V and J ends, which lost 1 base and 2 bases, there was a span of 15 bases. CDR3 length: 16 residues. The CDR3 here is CASSLDPGRTPYEQYF. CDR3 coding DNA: TGTGCCAGCAGCTTAGATCCAGGGCGAACTCCCTACGAGCAGTACTTC. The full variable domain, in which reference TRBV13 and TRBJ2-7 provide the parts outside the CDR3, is AAGVIQSPRHLIKEKRETATLKCYPIPRHDTVYWYQQGPGQDPQFLISFYEKMQSDKGSIPDRFSAQQFSDYHSELNMSSLELGDSALYFCASSLDPGRTPYEQYFGPGTRLTVT.

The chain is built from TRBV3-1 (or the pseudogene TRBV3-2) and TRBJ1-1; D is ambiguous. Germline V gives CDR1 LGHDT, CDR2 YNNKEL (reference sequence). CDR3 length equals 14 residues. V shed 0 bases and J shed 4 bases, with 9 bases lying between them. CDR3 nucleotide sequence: TGTGCCAGCAGCCAAGATTCGAGGGCCACTGAAGCTTTCTTT. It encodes CASSQDSRATEAFF.

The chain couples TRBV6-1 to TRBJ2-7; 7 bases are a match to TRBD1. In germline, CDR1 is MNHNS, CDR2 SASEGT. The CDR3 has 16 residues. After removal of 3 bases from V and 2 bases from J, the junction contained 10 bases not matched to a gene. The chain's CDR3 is CASSEGDSLYTYEQYF. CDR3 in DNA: TGTGCCAGCAGTGAGGGGGACAGCTTATACACCTACGAGCAGTACTTC.

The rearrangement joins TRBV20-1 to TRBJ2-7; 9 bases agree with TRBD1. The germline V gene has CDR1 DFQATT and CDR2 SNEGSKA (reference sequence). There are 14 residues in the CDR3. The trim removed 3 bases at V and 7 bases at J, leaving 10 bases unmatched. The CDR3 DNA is TGCAGTGCTAGTGGGAGGACAGGGGCGAGGGAGCAGTACTTC. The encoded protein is CSASGRTGAREQYF.

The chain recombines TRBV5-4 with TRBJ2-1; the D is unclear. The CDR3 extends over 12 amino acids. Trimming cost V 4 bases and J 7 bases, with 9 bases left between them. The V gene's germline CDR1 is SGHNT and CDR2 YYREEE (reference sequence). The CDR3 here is CASSTRSNEQFF. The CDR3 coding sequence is TGTGCCAGCAGCACCCGGTCTAATGAGCAGTTCTTC.

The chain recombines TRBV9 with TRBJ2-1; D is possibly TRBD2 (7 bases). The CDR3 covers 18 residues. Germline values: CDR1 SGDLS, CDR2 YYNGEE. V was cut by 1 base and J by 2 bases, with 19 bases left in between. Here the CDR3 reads CASSVKSGGANPYNEQFF. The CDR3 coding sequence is TGTGCCAGCAGCGTAAAGAGTGGGGGGGCTAACCCCTACAATGAGCAGTTCTTC. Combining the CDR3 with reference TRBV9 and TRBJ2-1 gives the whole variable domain DSGVTQTPKHLITATGQRVTLRCSPRSGDLSVYWYQQSLDQGLQFLIQYYNGEERAKGNILERFSAQQFPDLHSELNLSSLELGDSALYFCASSVKSGGANPYNEQFFGPGTRLTVL.